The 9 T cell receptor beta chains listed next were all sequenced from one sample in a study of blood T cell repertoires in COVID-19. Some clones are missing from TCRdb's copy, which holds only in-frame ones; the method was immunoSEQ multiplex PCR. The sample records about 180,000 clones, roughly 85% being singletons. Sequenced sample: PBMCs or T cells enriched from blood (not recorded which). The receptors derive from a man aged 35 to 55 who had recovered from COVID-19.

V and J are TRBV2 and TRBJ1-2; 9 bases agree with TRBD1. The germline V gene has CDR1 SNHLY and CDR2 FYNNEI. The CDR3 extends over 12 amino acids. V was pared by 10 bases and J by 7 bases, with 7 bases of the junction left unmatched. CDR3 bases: TGTGCCACCATACAGGGGGCGCCTGGCTACACCTTC. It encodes CATIQGAPGYTF.

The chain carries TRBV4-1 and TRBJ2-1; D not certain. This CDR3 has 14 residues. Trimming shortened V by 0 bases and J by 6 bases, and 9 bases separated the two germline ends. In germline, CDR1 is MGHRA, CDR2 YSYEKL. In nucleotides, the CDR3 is TGCGCCAGCAGCCAAGAACCGGTGCGCAATGAGCAGTTCTTC. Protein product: CASSQEPVRNEQFF.

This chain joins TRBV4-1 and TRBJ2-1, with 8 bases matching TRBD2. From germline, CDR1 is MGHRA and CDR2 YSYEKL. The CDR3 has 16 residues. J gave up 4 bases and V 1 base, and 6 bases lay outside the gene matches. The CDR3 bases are TGCGCCAGCAGCCAAGCAGAGGCTAGCGGGTACAATGAGCAGTTCTTC. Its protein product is CASSQAEASGYNEQFF.

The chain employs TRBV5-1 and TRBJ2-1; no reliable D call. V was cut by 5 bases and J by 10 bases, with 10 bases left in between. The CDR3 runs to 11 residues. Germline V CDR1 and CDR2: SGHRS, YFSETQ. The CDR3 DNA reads TGCGCCAGCAGAGCCGTAAACGAGCAGTTCTTC. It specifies CASRAVNEQFF.

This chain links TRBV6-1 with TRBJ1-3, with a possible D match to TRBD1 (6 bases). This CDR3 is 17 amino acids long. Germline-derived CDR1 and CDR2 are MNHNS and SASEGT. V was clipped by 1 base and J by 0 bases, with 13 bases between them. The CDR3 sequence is CASSEGGLRDSGNTIYF. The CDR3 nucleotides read TGTGCCAGCAGTGAAGGGGGGCTAAGGGACTCTGGAAACACCATATATTTT.

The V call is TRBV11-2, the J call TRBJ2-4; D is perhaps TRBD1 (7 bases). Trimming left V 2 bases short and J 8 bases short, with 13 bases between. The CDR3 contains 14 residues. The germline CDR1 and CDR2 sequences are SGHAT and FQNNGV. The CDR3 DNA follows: TGTGCCAGCAGCTTAAGACAGGGAGGACACATTCAGTACTTC. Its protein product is CASSLRQGGHIQYF.

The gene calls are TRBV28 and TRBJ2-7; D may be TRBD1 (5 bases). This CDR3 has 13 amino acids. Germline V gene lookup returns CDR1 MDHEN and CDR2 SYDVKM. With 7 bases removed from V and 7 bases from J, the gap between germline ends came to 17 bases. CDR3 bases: TGTGCCAGCACGCCGGCAGGGCTAGGGGAGCAGTACTTC. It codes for CASTPAGLGEQYF.

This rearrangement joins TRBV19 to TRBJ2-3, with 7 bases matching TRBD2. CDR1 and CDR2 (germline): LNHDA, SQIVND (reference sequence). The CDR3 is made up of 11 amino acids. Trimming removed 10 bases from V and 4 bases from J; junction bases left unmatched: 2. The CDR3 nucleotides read TGTGCCACAGCGGGGCCAGATACGCAGTATTTT. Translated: CATAGPDTQYF.

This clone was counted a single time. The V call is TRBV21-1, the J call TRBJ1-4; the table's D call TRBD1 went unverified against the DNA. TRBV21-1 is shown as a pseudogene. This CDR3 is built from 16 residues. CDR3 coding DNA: TGTGCCAGCAGCAAATCTTTGACAGGGCCTAATGAAAAACTGTTTTTT. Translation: CASSKSLTGPNEKLFF.